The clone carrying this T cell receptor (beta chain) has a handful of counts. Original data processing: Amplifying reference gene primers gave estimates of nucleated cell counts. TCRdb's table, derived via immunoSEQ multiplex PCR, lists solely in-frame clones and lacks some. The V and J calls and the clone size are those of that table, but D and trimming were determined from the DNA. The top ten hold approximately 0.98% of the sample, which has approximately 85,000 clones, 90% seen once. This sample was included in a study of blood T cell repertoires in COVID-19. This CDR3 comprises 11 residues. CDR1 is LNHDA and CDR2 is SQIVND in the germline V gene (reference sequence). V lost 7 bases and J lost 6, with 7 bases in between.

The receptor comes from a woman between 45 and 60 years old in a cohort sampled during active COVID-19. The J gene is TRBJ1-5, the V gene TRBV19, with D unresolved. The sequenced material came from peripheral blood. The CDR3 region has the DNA TGTGCCAGTACCTCGGGTCAGCCCCAGCATTTT. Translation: CASTSGQPQHF.